The 27 T cell receptor beta chains below come from one sample, sequenced in a study of read filtering for tumor transcriptome and immune sequencing. From approximately 430 ng of RNA, a library with molecular barcoded alpha/delta and beta/gamma adaptors was made. One entry per CDR3 protein results from TCRdb running MiXCR on the reads. The sample lists approximately 43,000 distinct CDR3 sequences, around 15% occurring once. The sequencing input was a population of CD138-negative cells sorted from bone marrow. The source is a donor at least 40 years old with multiple myeloma.

The table lists this clonotype with many counts. The chain has TRBV6-2 or TRBV6-3 and TRBJ2-1; 9 bases map to TRBD2. The germline V gene has CDR1 MNHEY and CDR2 SVGEGT. This CDR3 has 17 residues. V was pared by 6 bases and J by 2 bases, with 11 bases of the junction left unmatched. The CDR3 bases are TGTGCCAGCAGCAGGGGCTGGGTAGCGGGAGCCTACAATGAGCAGTTCTTC. Amino acids: CASSRGWVAGAYNEQFF.

This clonotype has a count of ten or more. The V call is TRBV27, the J call TRBJ2-3, with D possibly TRBD1 on 5 matching bases. In germline, CDR1 is MNHEY, CDR2 SMNVEV (reference sequence). CDR3 length: 15 residues. V gave up 3 bases and J gave up 3 bases, with 13 bases separating them. DNA of the CDR3: TGTGCCAGCAGTTTTTCAGGGTCTGCGACAGATACGCAGTATTTT. This translates into CASSFSGSATDTQYF.

The table lists this clonotype with many counts. The J gene is TRBJ2-4, the V gene TRBV10-2; D gene ambiguous. Germline-derived CDR1 and CDR2 are WSHSY and SAAADI. The CDR3 contains 16 residues. Deletions cut 5 bases from V and 0 bases from J, with 14 bases between. This CDR3 is CASSPDSFLAKNIQYF. In DNA form, the CDR3 reads TGCGCCAGCAGTCCTGACTCGTTTCTAGCCAAAAACATTCAGTACTTC.

Many counts were recorded for this clonotype. The genes are TRBV12-3 or TRBV12-4 and TRBJ1-4, with TRBD1 matching over 8 bases. This CDR3 is built from 15 residues. V dropped 6 bases and J dropped 8; count of bases not matched to a gene: 11. The CDR3 here is CASRRRTGLGEKLFF. The CDR3 DNA follows: TGTGCCAGCAGGCGCAGGACAGGGTTAGGCGAAAAACTGTTTTTT.

The chain couples TRBV7-9 to TRBJ2-1; the D is unclear. The germline gives CDR1 SEHNR, CDR2 FQNEAQ (reference sequence). CDR3 length equals 15 residues. V lost 3 bases to trimming and J lost 0 bases, with 9 bases between them. The CDR3 spells CASSFGDFSYNEQFF. The CDR3 DNA reads TGTGCCAGCAGCTTCGGAGACTTCTCCTACAATGAGCAGTTCTTC.

There are many counts of this clonotype. J is TRBJ2-2 and V is TRBV9; D remains ambiguous. This CDR3 has 13 amino acids. Looked up from germline, CDR1 is SGDLS and CDR2 is YYNGEE. The V gene lost 3 bases and the J gene lost 4 bases, with 7 bases spanning the gap. Here the CDR3 DNA reads TGTGCCAGCAGCGAGAGGATCACCGGGGAGCTGTTTTTT. Amino acids: CASSERITGELFF.

This clonotype was seen ten or more times. V gene TRBV5-1 combines with J gene TRBJ2-7, with no clear D. The CDR3 sequence is 14 residues long. Germline values: CDR1 SGHRS, CDR2 YFSETQ. The V end was cut by 6 bases, the J end by 0 bases, with 13 bases between. In nucleotides, the CDR3 is TGCGCCAGCAAGCTCCGACACCTCTCCTACGAGCAGTACTTC. Encoded protein: CASKLRHLSYEQYF.

This clonotype has more than one count but fewer than ten. The chain recombines TRBV6-2 or TRBV6-3 with TRBJ2-2; D is unresolved. This CDR3 contains 14 residues. Germline lookup yields CDR1 MNHEY and CDR2 SVGEGT. Trimming left V 2 bases short and J 0 bases short, with 4 bases between. DNA for the CDR3: TGTGCCAGCAGTTACAGATCGAACACCGGGGAGCTGTTTTTT. As protein: CASSYRSNTGELFF.

This clonotype was seen many times. The rearrangement joins TRBV6-6 to TRBJ1-1, with 9 bases matching TRBD1. This CDR3 is 15 amino acids long. The J segment lost 0 bases and the V segment lost 6 bases, leaving 5 bases of the junction unmatched. Looked up from germline, CDR1 is MNHNY and CDR2 is SVGAGI (reference sequence). In DNA form, the CDR3 reads TGTGCCAGCAGACCGACAGGGGGTCTGAACACTGAAGCTTTCTTT. This encodes CASRPTGGLNTEAFF.

This clonotype was observed a handful of times. A much larger clone differs from this one at a single base, so this may be a read error. The chain has TRBV7-3 and TRBJ1-1; 7 bases align to TRBD1. J was trimmed by 1 base and V by 2 bases; bases with no gene match: 7. Germline loops: CDR1 SGHTA, CDR2 FQGTGA. CDR3 length: 16 amino acids. This chain's CDR3 is CASSLAGGRGNTEAFF. The CDR3 DNA reads as TGTGCCAGCAGCTTAGCAGGGGGGAGGGGGAACACTGAAGCTTTCTTT.

This clonotype has at least ten counts. The chain uses TRBV2 and TRBJ1-5, with D unclear. The CDR3 is 14 amino acids. Trimming removed 2 bases from V and 0 bases from J, with 5 bases in between. Germline V lookup: CDR1 SNHLY, CDR2 FYNNEI. Written as DNA, the CDR3 is TGTGCCAGCAGTGAAACGGCTAGCAATCAGCCCCAGCATTTT. Translating it yields CASSETASNQPQHF.

In its sample, this clonotype was seen many times. This chain joins TRBV9 and TRBJ1-2; TRBD1 aligns across 7 bases. Germline CDR1 SGDLS, CDR2 YYNGEE. The CDR3 totals 14 residues. The ends lost 4 bases at V and 6 bases at J; junction bases unmatched: 9. The CDR3 region is CASSPKTGSNGYTF. The CDR3 DNA is TGTGCCAGCAGCCCTAAGACAGGGAGTAATGGCTACACCTTC. Complete variable domain (other parts from reference TRBV9 and TRBJ1-2): DSGVTQTPKHLITATGQRVTLRCSPRSGDLSVYWYQQSLDQGLQFLIQYYNGEERAKGNILERFSAQQFPDLHSELNLSSLELGDSALYFCASSPKTGSNGYTFGSGTRLTVV.

This clonotype was counted many times. The chain employs TRBV29-1 and TRBJ1-2; D not certain. The germline V gene encodes CDR1 SQVTM and CDR2 ANQGSEA. CDR3 length: 12 residues. Trimming stripped 5 bases from V and 3 bases from J, with 10 bases between. The CDR3 sequence: CSVQAQDYGYTF. Written as DNA, the CDR3 is TGCAGCGTTCAGGCCCAAGACTATGGCTACACCTTC.

This clonotype was recorded many times. This chain uses TRBV20-1 with TRBJ2-7, with D possibly TRBD1 on 5 matching bases. CDR3 size: 16 residues. V was cut by 0 bases and J by 4 bases, with 19 bases left in between. Germline-derived CDR1 and CDR2 are DFQATT and SNEGSKA (reference sequence). The CDR3 region has the DNA TGCAGTGCTAGAGATAATGCCAGGGCAGAGTGGTACGAGCAGTACTTC. This gives the protein CSARDNARAEWYEQYF.

In this sample, this clonotype turned up many times. The chain recombines TRBV6-1 with TRBJ2-1; D perhaps matches TRBD1 (5 bases). The V end was cut by 6 bases, the J end by 6 bases, with 15 bases between. This CDR3 spans 14 amino acids. Germline V gene data show CDR1 as MNHNS and CDR2 as SASEGT. CDR3 residues: CASSSETVINEQFF. The CDR3 nucleotides are TGTGCCAGCAGCTCCGAGACAGTAATCAATGAGCAGTTCTTC.

This clonotype was seen many times. The chain recombines TRBV14 with TRBJ2-1; TRBD2 matches 14 bases. This CDR3 region has 16 residues. The V gene end was trimmed by 6 bases and the J gene end by 6 bases; junction bases not matched to a gene: 7. Germline loops: CDR1 SGHDN, CDR2 FVKESK. The CDR3 DNA sequence: TGTGCCAGCAGTTCCCGCGGGACTAGCGGGAGCAATGAGCAGTTCTTC. Protein product: CASSSRGTSGSNEQFF.

This clonotype was detected many times. V is TRBV19 and J is TRBJ2-5, with 9 bases identical to TRBD1. CDR1 LNHDA and CDR2 SQIVND come from the germline V gene (reference sequence). V lost 4 bases and J lost 3; bases outside the gene matches: 6. The CDR3 is 15 amino acids. CDR3 DNA sequence: TGTGCCAGTAGTACCTCGACAGGGGGGAAAGAGACCCAGTACTTC. It encodes CASSTSTGGKETQYF. Combining the CDR3 with reference TRBV19 and TRBJ2-5 gives the whole variable domain DGGITQSPKYLFRKEGQNVTLSCEQNLNHDAMYWYRQDPGQGLRLIYYSQIVNDFQKGDIAEGYSVSREKKESFPLTVTSAQKNPTAFYLCASSTSTGGKETQYFGPGTRLLVL.

In this sample, this clonotype turned up once. This chain uses TRBV6-1 with TRBJ2-1, with 11 bases fitting TRBD2. The CDR3 has 15 amino acids. The germline CDR1 and CDR2 sequences are MNHNS and SASEGT. J was trimmed by 6 bases and V by 6 bases; bases with no gene match: 7. The CDR3 coding sequence is TGTGCCAGCAGGCATAGCGGGAGGGCAGCCAATGAGCAGTTCTTC. The encoded protein is CASRHSGRAANEQFF.

This clonotype was seen repeatedly, ten times or more. The chain carries TRBV10-1 and TRBJ2-7, with D possibly matching TRBD1 (5 bases). Germline V lookup: CDR1 WNHNN, CDR2 SYGVQD (reference sequence). This CDR3 region has 16 residues. The V end was cut by 0 bases, the J end by 1 base, with 13 bases between. CDR3 region: CASSESPETASYEQYF. The CDR3 coding sequence is TGCGCCAGCAGTGAGTCTCCTGAGACAGCTTCCTACGAGCAGTACTTC.

This clonotype was recorded many times. The chain carries TRBV28 and TRBJ2-1; 8 nucleotides align to TRBD1. Germline loops: CDR1 MDHEN, CDR2 SYDVKM. This CDR3 contains 19 residues. V lost 6 bases, J lost 2 bases, and 18 bases stayed unmatched. The DNA of the CDR3 is TGTGCCAGCAGCCCGACAGGGGCGACGTGGGGAACCCCCTACAATGAGCAGTTCTTC. It yields the protein CASSPTGATWGTPYNEQFF.

There are many counts of this clonotype. CDR3 bases: TGCAGCGTTGACGCGCGGGAGGGGCGAGGCACAGATACGCAGTATTTT. Protein sequence: CSVDAREGRGTDTQYF. This rearrangement joins TRBV29-1 to TRBJ2-3; TRBD2 aligns across 9 bases. This CDR3 comprises 16 residues. Germline loops: CDR1 SQVTM, CDR2 ANQGSEA. V lost 3 bases and J lost 1; bases outside the gene matches: 8.

The CDR3 nucleotides read TGTGCCAGCAGCTTAGGCCACAGCACAGATACGCAGTATTTT. Protein product: CASSLGHSTDTQYF. V and J are TRBV11-3 and TRBJ2-3; D remains ambiguous. Germline values: CDR1 SGHNT, CDR2 YENEEA. The V gene lost 1 base and the J gene lost 0 bases, with 5 bases spanning the gap. The CDR3 extends over 14 amino acids.

About this clonotype itself: With a much larger clone just one base away, this may be a read error. V gene TRBV27 combines with J gene TRBJ2-1; 10 bases line up with TRBD2. The V gene's germline CDR1 is MNHEY and CDR2 SMNVEV (reference sequence). The trim removed 4 bases at V and 9 bases at J, leaving 9 bases unmatched. The CDR3 extends over 15 amino acids. CDR3 in amino acids: CASSSPAGGTGEQFF. The CDR3 DNA reads as TGTGCCAGCAGTTCCCCAGCGGGAGGGACAGGTGAGCAGTTCTTC.

With regard to this clonotype: A single base separates this from a much larger clone, so it may be a read error. The V and J genes are TRBV12-3 or TRBV12-4 and TRBJ1-2; a weak D match, TRBD1 (6 bases). The CDR3 loop spans 13 amino acids. CDR3 bases: TGTGCCGGCAGTTCTACAGGGAACTATGGCTACACCTTC. The encoded protein is CAGSSTGNYGYTF.

This clonotype was recorded many times. The chain carries TRBV4-1 and TRBJ2-7; 7 bases are shared with TRBD1. V dropped 0 bases and J dropped 0; count of bases not matched to a gene: 2. CDR1 is MGHRA and CDR2 is YSYEKL in the germline V gene. The CDR3 runs to 15 residues. The CDR3 protein is CASSQEDRSSYEQYF. Written as DNA, the CDR3 is TGCGCCAGCAGCCAAGAGGACAGGAGCTCCTACGAGCAGTACTTC.

Only one count was recorded for this clonotype. This chain joins TRBV20-1 and TRBJ2-1; 11 nucleotides agree with TRBD1. The ends lost 6 bases at V and 8 bases at J; junction bases unmatched: 15. Germline loops: CDR1 DFQATT, CDR2 SNEGSKA (reference sequence). CDR3 length: 16 amino acids. The CDR3 DNA reads TGCAGTGCGCTGGACAGGGGGCGGGGAGCTGACGATGAGCAGTTCTTC. It yields the protein CSALDRGRGADDEQFF.

This clonotype was observed many times. The genes are TRBV28 and TRBJ2-2, with D possibly TRBD1 on 5 matching bases. V shed 5 bases and J shed 5 bases, with 9 bases lying between them. The germline CDR1 and CDR2 sequences are MDHEN and SYDVKM. The CDR3 is made up of 13 amino acids. The CDR3 nucleotides are TGTGCCAGCAGTACGGACACAACCGGGGAGCTGTTTTTT. It specifies CASSTDTTGELFF.